What follows are 20 T cell receptor beta chains derived from one specimen sequenced in a study of neurological immune-mediated disorders. TCRdb used MiXCR to reprocess the 5' RACE reads, holding one entry per CDR3 protein. The top ten hold 3.5% to 4% of the sample, which has under 50,000 distinct CDR3 sequences, around 10% seen once. The specimen was CD4+ T cells from blood. Every receptor here comes from a young woman with HTLV-1-associated myelopathy (HAM/TSP).

Ten or more counts support this clonotype. The V call is TRBV20-1, the J call TRBJ2-7; 8 bases line up with TRBD1. The CDR3 totals 14 residues. V shed 7 bases, J shed 6 bases, and the junction held 14 bases outside the gene matches. Germline V gene data show CDR1 as DFQATT and CDR2 as SNEGSKA (reference sequence). The CDR3 spells CSVRKQDRESEQYF. CDR3 coding DNA: TGCAGTGTTAGGAAGCAGGACAGGGAGAGCGAGCAGTACTTC.

Many counts were recorded for this clonotype. The chain couples TRBV5-1 to TRBJ2-2; 9 bases are a match to TRBD1. Per the germline V gene, CDR1 is SGHRS and CDR2 is YFSETQ. The junction had 1 base not matched to a gene; V was cut back by 1 base and J by 3 bases. The CDR3 covers 15 residues. CDR3 nucleotides: TGCGCCAGCAGCTTGACAGGGGGCGACACCGGGGAGCTGTTTTTT. Its translation: CASSLTGGDTGELFF.

This clonotype was detected ten times or more. This chain uses TRBV10-3 with TRBJ2-2, with a weak D call TRBD2 (5 bases). The CDR3 has 13 residues. The germline gives CDR1 ENHRY, CDR2 SYGVKD. V was shortened by 10 bases and J by 6 bases, with 15 bases between the two germline ends. CDR3 in amino acids: CASALGGPGELFF. The CDR3 DNA is TGTGCCAGCGCCTTAGGAGGCCCCGGGGAGCTGTTTTTT.

There are a few counts of this clonotype. Written as DNA, the CDR3 is TGTGCCTCCCGGCCCTCGAACACCGGGGAGCTGTTTTTT. Residues: CASRPSNTGELFF. The chain joins TRBV12-3 or TRBV12-4 to TRBJ2-2; D unresolved. The CDR3 extends over 13 amino acids. With 11 bases removed from V and 0 bases from J, the gap between germline ends came to 10 bases.

This clonotype was counted a few times. Here the CDR3 reads CASSRTSGGHTNTGELFF. The CDR3, as DNA: TGCGCCAGCAGCAGGACTAGCGGGGGCCATACGAACACCGGGGAGCTGTTTTTT. The rearrangement joins TRBV5-1 to TRBJ2-2; 13 nucleotides line up with TRBD2. V was clipped by 4 bases and J by 0 bases; unmatched bases: 6. There are 18 residues in the CDR3. Looked up from germline, CDR1 is SGHRS and CDR2 is YFSETQ.

This clonotype has a count of ten or more. The V gene is TRBV12-3 or TRBV12-4, the J gene TRBJ1-2; D is possibly TRBD1 (5 bases). The CDR3 sequence is 13 residues long. With 6 bases removed from V and 4 bases from J, the gap between germline ends came to 12 bases. For the CDR3, the DNA is TGTGCCAGCAGCCCCGGGACGGCCTATGGCTACACCTTC. It translates to CASSPGTAYGYTF.

This clonotype occurred many times. V is TRBV5-1 and J is TRBJ2-1; 11 bases fit TRBD1. The CDR3 covers 19 residues. Per the germline V gene, CDR1 is SGHRS and CDR2 is YFSETQ. The trim removed 4 bases at V and 0 bases at J, leaving 12 bases unmatched. For the CDR3, the DNA is TGCGCCAGCAGCGCCGGGACAGGGGGATCCCTATCCTCCTACAATGAGCAGTTCTTC. Protein: CASSAGTGGSLSSYNEQFF.

Points on this clonotype: This could be a read error, since a much larger clone is one nucleotide away. The chain joins TRBV2 to TRBJ1-5; 9 nucleotides align to TRBD1. The germline V gene has CDR1 SNHLY and CDR2 FYNNEI. The CDR3 runs to 15 residues. CDR3 loop: CASDRDRVGNQTQHF. The DNA for the CDR3 is TGTGCCAGCGACCGGGACAGGGTTGGCAATCAGACCCAGCATTTT.

This clonotype came up many times. CDR3 DNA: TGCAGTGCTATTCCCAGCAACAATGAGCAGTTCTTC. This codes for CSAIPSNNEQFF. J is TRBJ2-1 and V is TRBV20-1; no clear D. CDR3 length: 12 residues. Germline CDR1 is DFQATT and CDR2 is SNEGSKA (reference sequence). The V end was cut by 4 bases, the J end by 5 bases, with 9 bases between.

In its sample, this clonotype was seen many times. The chain combines TRBV20-1 with TRBJ2-1, with D unresolved. CDR3 length: 13 amino acids. Germline CDR1 and CDR2: DFQATT and SNEGSKA (reference sequence). Between the trimmed V and J ends, which lost 2 bases and 7 bases, there was a span of 12 bases. The chain's CDR3 is CSARLRSLNEQFF. Here the CDR3 DNA reads TGCAGTGCTAGATTGCGGTCTTTGAATGAGCAGTTCTTC.

The table lists this clonotype with many counts. The rearrangement links TRBV20-1 to TRBJ2-4; the match to TRBD2 covers 7 bases. V dropped 6 bases and J dropped 0; count of bases not matched to a gene: 8. The CDR3 contains 15 residues. Germline V lookup: CDR1 DFQATT, CDR2 SNEGSKA (reference sequence). In nucleotides, the CDR3 is TGCAGTGCCAATCTGGCGGGGGTAGCCAAAAACATTCAGTACTTC. Amino acids: CSANLAGVAKNIQYF.

This clonotype was detected many times. V is TRBV29-1 and J is TRBJ1-2; no definite D call. CDR1 and CDR2 (germline): SQVTM, ANQGSEA. This CDR3 has 13 amino acids. With 3 bases removed from V and 1 base from J, the gap between germline ends came to 9 bases. In DNA form, the CDR3 reads TGCAGCGTTGATGGCAGGAGTAACTATGGCTACACCTTC. It encodes CSVDGRSNYGYTF.

By share of the sample, this clonotype is medium-sized. The rearrangement joins TRBV20-1 to TRBJ2-1; tentatively, D is TRBD2 (6 bases). The CDR3 length is 15 residues. CDR1 DFQATT and CDR2 SNEGSKA come from the germline V gene (reference sequence). Between the trimmed V and J ends, which lost 2 bases and 13 bases, there was a span of 24 bases. This CDR3 reads CSARKETLASGRQFF. As DNA, the CDR3 is TGCAGTGCTAGAAAGGAAACTCTAGCTTCCGGGAGACAGTTCTTC.

This clonotype was counted ten times or more. This sequence joins TRBV5-1 and TRBJ1-1; D is unclear. The CDR3 spans 14 residues. Germline V CDR1 and CDR2: SGHRS, YFSETQ. Deletions cut 3 bases from V and 2 bases from J, with 11 bases between. The CDR3 region has the DNA TGCGCCAGCAGCTGGGATGCAGACAACACTGAAGCTTTCTTT. Translating gives CASSWDADNTEAFF. The variable domain in full, with the rest retrieved from reference TRBV5-1 and TRBJ1-1, is KAGVTQTPRYLIKTRGQQVTLSCSPISGHRSVSWYQQTPGQGLQFLFEYFSETQRNKGNFPGRFSGRQFSNSRSEMNVSTLELGDSALYLCASSWDADNTEAFFGQGTRLTVV.

This clonotype was found many times. This chain uses TRBV10-3 with TRBJ2-3; 11 bases align to TRBD1. Trimming at V came to 0 bases and at J to 4 bases, leaving 6 bases not matched to a gene. In germline, CDR1 is ENHRY, CDR2 SYGVKD. The CDR3 length is 17 residues. CDR3 residues: CAISESRGQGGADTQYF. CDR3 sequence (DNA): TGTGCCATCAGTGAGTCGAGGGGACAGGGGGGCGCAGATACGCAGTATTTT.

This clonotype showed up many times. V and J are TRBV14 and TRBJ2-3; D is uncertain. The CDR3 length is 14 residues. V dropped 4 bases and J dropped 5 bases, with 13 bases sitting between them. Germline V gene data show CDR1 as SGHDN and CDR2 as FVKESK. CDR3 DNA sequence: TGTGCCAGCAGCCTTCGACGTTTGGGAGATACGCAGTATTTT. It specifies CASSLRRLGDTQYF.

There are many counts of this clonotype. The chain carries TRBV20-1 and TRBJ1-6; D is unresolved. This CDR3 has 13 residues. Germline V gene lookup returns CDR1 DFQATT and CDR2 SNEGSKA (reference sequence). The germline V and J ends were trimmed by 1 base and 5 bases, with 6 bases remaining between them. CDR3 in amino acids: CSARGRNNSPLHF. CDR3 bases: TGCAGTGCTAGAGGACGGAATAATTCACCCCTCCACTTT.

This clonotype was recorded many times. The chain recombines TRBV5-1 with TRBJ2-6; D gene ambiguous. In germline, CDR1 is SGHRS, CDR2 YFSETQ. The length of the CDR3 is 11 residues. Trimming shortened V by 4 bases and J by 11 bases, and 7 bases separated the two germline ends. CDR3 region: CASSDQYVLTF. The CDR3 DNA reads TGCGCCAGCAGCGACCAGTACGTCCTGACTTTC.

This chain joins TRBV20-1 and TRBJ1-6; 7 bases fit TRBD1. CDR3 length equals 15 residues. V lost 5 bases to trimming and J lost 7 bases; unmatched junction nucleotides: 11. Germline assignment: CDR1 DFQATT and CDR2 SNEGSKA (reference sequence). CDR3: CSAPKDRQKNSPLHF. For the CDR3, the DNA is TGCAGTGCTCCGAAGGACAGGCAAAAAAATTCACCCCTCCACTTT.

This clonotype was recorded many times. CDR3 residues: CASSLQGGNSPLHF. The CDR3 DNA reads TGTGCCAGCAGTTTACAGGGTGGTAATTCACCCCTCCACTTT. The chain links TRBV12-3 or TRBV12-4 to TRBJ1-6; possibly TRBD1 for D (5 bases). The CDR3 totals 14 residues. Trimming left V 2 bases short and J 6 bases short, with 8 bases between.